Listed below are T cell receptor beta chains from one sample, sequenced in a study of blood T cell repertoires in COVID-19. TCRdb keeps only in-frame clones here, not all; method: immunoSEQ multiplex PCR. Among about 99,000 clones listed, approximately 80% were seen once. The sample comprised peripheral blood. These receptors all stem from a human donor in a cohort sampled during active or convalescent COVID-19. Each CDR3 is given with its conserved first and last residue. D genes are given only for firm matches. Part of the rows lack a size; the others show once, few, many or a class for expanded clones.

CDR3: CAWSVLGGTGELFF
DNA: TGTGCCTGGAGTGTACTAGGGGGCACCGGGGAGCTGTTTTTT
D: .
J: TRBJ2-2
V: TRBV30
size: .

CDR3: CASSQVRGTFNTGELFF
DNA: TGCGCCAGCAGCCAAGTCCGCGGGACGTTTAACACCGGGGAGCTGTTTTTT
D: .
J: TRBJ2-2
V: TRBV4-1
size: .

CDR3: CSVVSRTEAFF
DNA: TGCAGCGTTGTATCACGGACTGAAGCTTTCTTT
D: .
J: TRBJ1-1
V: TRBV29-1
size: .

CDR3: CASSQVGLAGFTDTQYF
DNA: TGTGCCAGCAGCCAAGTGGGGCTAGCGGGGTTCACAGATACGCAGTATTTT
D: TRBD2
J: TRBJ2-3
V: TRBV3-1/TRBV3-2
size: many

CDR3: CATRADNGQGGPNEKLFF
DNA: TGTGCCACTCGAGCGGACAACGGACAGGGGGGCCCTAATGAAAAACTGTTTTTT
D: TRBD1
J: TRBJ1-4
V: TRBV24-1
size: .

CDR3: CASSLVIGQGAYTEAFF
DNA: TGTGCCAGCAGCTTAGTAATCGGACAGGGGGCTTACACTGAAGCTTTCTTT
D: TRBD1
J: TRBJ1-1
V: TRBV11-3
size: .

CDR3: CASSLGQFETQYF
DNA: TGTGCCAGCAGCTTAGGTCAGTTTGAGACCCAGTACTTC
D: .
J: TRBJ2-5
V: TRBV7-2
size: .

CDR3: CASSSSARGSSGYTF
DNA: TGCGCCAGCAGCTCCTCCGCTAGGGGGTCTAGTGGCTACACCTTC
D: .
J: TRBJ1-2
V: TRBV5-1
size: .

CDR3: CASSMTGWTYEQYF
DNA: TGTGCCAGCAGTATGACAGGGTGGACCTACGAGCAGTACTTC
D: TRBD1
J: TRBJ2-7
V: TRBV28
size: .

CDR3: CASSSRPTLYGYTF
DNA: TGTGCCAGCAGCTCCCGACCGACTCTCTATGGCTACACCTTC
D: .
J: TRBJ1-2
V: TRBV11-2
size: few

CDR3: CASSPRDAPNYGYTF
DNA: TGTGCCAGCAGCCCGCGGGATGCTCCTAACTATGGCTACACCTTC
D: .
J: TRBJ1-2
V: TRBV7-6
size: once

CDR3: CASSQEGRGGPLDEQYF
DNA: TGCGCCAGCAGCCAAGAGGGGCGAGGGGGACCACTTGACGAGCAGTACTTC
D: .
J: TRBJ2-7
V: TRBV4-1
size: few

CDR3: CASSYTGPINEKLFF
DNA: TGTGCCAGTAGTTATACAGGGCCAATCAATGAAAAACTGTTTTTT
D: .
J: TRBJ1-4
V: TRBV19
size: .

CDR3: CASSPSFSGQYTDTQYF
DNA: TGTGCCAGCTCACCATCATTTTCAGGACAGTACACAGATACGCAGTATTTT
D: .
J: TRBJ2-3
V: TRBV18
size: .

CDR3: CAISARGGTSTDTQYF
DNA: TGTGCCATCAGTGCCCGGGGAGGTACTAGCACAGATACGCAGTATTTT
D: .
J: TRBJ2-3
V: TRBV10-3
size: .

CDR3: CASSLPGLAGYYNEQFF
DNA: TGCGCCAGCAGCCTACCGGGACTAGCGGGGTACTACAATGAGCAGTTCTTC
D: TRBD2
J: TRBJ2-1
V: TRBV4-1
size: .

CDR3: CASSPGQSGNTIYF
DNA: TGTGCCAGCTCACCCGGACAATCTGGAAACACCATATATTTT
D: .
J: TRBJ1-3
V: TRBV18
size: .

CDR3: CASSPGDRVGYTF
DNA: TGTGCCAGCTCACCGGGGGACAGGGTTGGCTACACCTTC
D: TRBD1
J: TRBJ1-2
V: TRBV18
size: once

CDR3: CASSLALDKAEQFF
DNA: TGTGCCAGCAGCTTAGCCCTGGACAAAGCTGAGCAGTTCTTC
D: .
J: TRBJ2-1
V: TRBV7-9
size: once

CDR3: CASSAGQGNPIYEQYF
DNA: TGTGCCAGCAGCGCCGGACAGGGAAATCCAATCTACGAGCAGTACTTC
D: TRBD1
J: TRBJ2-7
V: TRBV9
size: .

CDR3: CASSAPGQGAGTQYF
DNA: TGTGCCAGCAGCGCTCCGGGACAGGGGGCTGGGACCCAGTACTTC
D: TRBD1
J: TRBJ2-5
V: TRBV7-6
size: .

CDR3: CASSRAGLAGGTGANVLTF
DNA: TGCGCCAGCAGCCGAGCGGGACTAGCGGGGGGGACTGGGGCCAACGTCCTGACTTTC
D: TRBD2
J: TRBJ2-6
V: TRBV4-1
size: .

CDR3: CASGLLATNEKLFF
DNA: TGTGCTAGTGGCCTCCTTGCAACTAATGAAAAACTGTTTTTT
D: .
J: TRBJ1-4
V: TRBV12-5
size: once

CDR3: CASSEGVAGTVYGYTF
DNA: TGTGCCAGCAGTGAAGGTGTTGCGGGGACTGTCTATGGCTACACCTTC
D: .
J: TRBJ1-2
V: TRBV2
size: .

CDR3: CASSLNPQENTEAFF
DNA: TGTGCCAGCAGCTTAAATCCCCAGGAGAACACTGAAGCTTTCTTT
D: .
J: TRBJ1-1
V: TRBV7-3
size: .

CDR3: CASSSGTAGNTGELFF
DNA: TGCGCCAGCAGCTCAGGGACAGCCGGGAACACCGGGGAGCTGTTTTTT
D: TRBD1
J: TRBJ2-2
V: TRBV5-1
size: .

CDR3: CASSQNQGEGYEQYF
DNA: TGTGCCAGCAGCCAAAATCAAGGGGAGGGCTACGAGCAGTACTTC
D: TRBD2
J: TRBJ2-7
V: TRBV3-1/TRBV3-2
size: .

CDR3: CASTPQGGFTDTQYF
DNA: TGTGCCAGCACCCCCCAGGGGGGCTTCACAGATACGCAGTATTTT
D: .
J: TRBJ2-3
V: TRBV6-5
size: .

CDR3: CASSPSTGTDGYTF
DNA: TGTGCCAGCAGCCCCTCGACCGGGACTGATGGCTACACCTTC
D: .
J: TRBJ1-2
V: TRBV11-3
size: few

CDR3: CASSFREGQPQHF
DNA: TGCGCCAGCAGCTTTAGGGAGGGTCAGCCCCAGCATTTT
D: .
J: TRBJ1-5
V: TRBV5-1
size: once

CDR3: CASSQAGQGRNTEAFF
DNA: TGTGCCAGCAGCCAAGCTGGACAGGGTAGAAACACTGAAGCTTTCTTT
D: TRBD1
J: TRBJ1-1
V: TRBV3-1/TRBV3-2
size: .

CDR3: CASSFGTGGYEQYF
DNA: TGTGCCAGCAGCTTTGGGACAGGTGGGTACGAGCAGTACTTC
D: TRBD1
J: TRBJ2-7
V: TRBV7-2
size: .

CDR3: CASSSRKGLQNTGELFF
DNA: TGCGCCAGCAGCTCCAGGAAGGGACTTCAGAACACCGGGGAGCTGTTTTTT
D: .
J: TRBJ2-2
V: TRBV5-1
size: .

CDR3: CASSSAGVYEQYF
DNA: TGTGCCAGCAGCTCAGCGGGGGTATACGAGCAGTACTTC
D: TRBD2
J: TRBJ2-7
V: TRBV5-4
size: .

CDR3: CAISSTSGATYNEQFF
DNA: TGTGCCATCAGTTCTACTAGCGGGGCAACCTACAATGAGCAGTTCTTC
D: TRBD2
J: TRBJ2-1
V: TRBV10-3
size: few

CDR3: CATSRPGPGQGTHNSPLHF
DNA: TGTGCCACCAGCAGACCCGGCCCGGGACAGGGGACACATAATTCACCCCTCCACTTT
D: TRBD1
J: TRBJ1-6
V: TRBV15
size: .

CDR3: CASSLLQGNTGELFF
DNA: TGTGCCAGCAGCTTACTGCAGGGTAACACCGGGGAGCTGTTTTTT
D: .
J: TRBJ2-2
V: TRBV7-9
size: .

CDR3: CASSVVGTPGEGFF
DNA: TGTGCCAGCAGCGTCGTGGGTACGCCGGGGGAGGGTTTCTTT
D: .
J: TRBJ1-1
V: TRBV9
size: .

CDR3: CAPCPGRKETQYF
DNA: TGTGCCCCTTGCCCGGGAAGGAAGGAGACCCAGTACTTC
D: .
J: TRBJ2-5
V: TRBV6-5
size: once

CDR3: CAIREGGVGTDTQYF
DNA: TGTGCCATCAGAGAGGGGGGGGTCGGCACAGATACGCAGTATTTT
D: .
J: TRBJ2-3
V: TRBV10-3
size: .

CDR3: CASSLGTAQHF
DNA: TGTGCCAGCAGCTTAGGGACAGCCCAGCATTTT
D: .
J: TRBJ1-5
V: TRBV7-2
size: .

CDR3: CASSRGLVRGETQYF
DNA: TGTGCCAGCAGCCGGGGACTTGTTCGGGGAGAGACCCAGTACTTC
D: .
J: TRBJ2-5
V: TRBV14
size: .

CDR3: CASSPYRDEQYF
DNA: TGTGCCAGCAGCCCTTACAGGGACGAGCAGTACTTC
D: .
J: TRBJ2-7
V: TRBV7-6
size: .

CDR3: CASSPRGGSNEQFF
DNA: TGCGCCAGCAGTCCTCGGGGGGGCTCCAATGAGCAGTTCTTC
D: TRBD2
J: TRBJ2-1
V: TRBV5-1
size: .

CDR3: CASSPPPGSGGAGETQYF
DNA: TGTGCCAGCAGTCCACCTCCCGGTAGCGGGGGGGCCGGAGAGACCCAGTACTTC
D: TRBD2
J: TRBJ2-5
V: TRBV28
size: .